This note documents a single T cell receptor beta chain sequence. The antigen is undetermined. The CDR3 consists of 14 residues. In germline, CDR1 is DFQATT, CDR2 SNEGSKA (reference sequence). In preparing the TRB cDNA libraries, 5' RACE with UMI labels was used. TCRdb reprocessed the 5' RACE reads and keeps a single row for each CDR3 protein, giving no DNA. The table lists about 150,000 distinct CDR3 sequences. The data belong to a study of CXCR3-negative and CXCR3-positive naive CD8 T cells. General study points: Naive cells that were CXCR3-positive had more hydrophobic TRB CDR3s (compared with CXCR3-negative naive cells).

The rearrangement links TRBV20-1 to TRBJ2-7; without DNA, the TCRdb call of TRBD1 cannot be checked. The sequenced sample consisted of naive CXCR3+ CD8+ T cells from blood. Subset described: CD45RO-CCR7+CD27+CD95- naive CD8+ T cells expressing CXCR3 (TNR3+). This TCR came from a human donor in good health. Some clones in this sample may be carry-over from other donors' samples. This CDR3 is CSARERDALPEQYF.